The 4 T cell receptor beta chains below come from one sample, sequenced in a study of shared clonotypes between healthy human individuals. Data came from immunoSEQ multiplex PCR; TCRdb stores just in-frame clones and leaves some out. The data hold roughly 2,000,000 clones, with roughly 95% observed a single time. Terminally differentiated effector memory CD45RA+ cells were left out of the naive CD8 fraction, which was CD45RO-negative and positively selected for CCR7. The specimen was naive CD8+ T cells sorted from blood. Receptors were obtained from a man aged 18-30 years in good health.

This chain joins TRBV29-1 and TRBJ1-2, with D possibly being TRBD1 (6 bases). The CDR3 extends over 16 amino acids. Germline CDR1 is SQVTM and CDR2 is ANQGSEA. Trimming cost V 1 base and J 1 base, with 16 bases left between them. The CDR3 protein is CSVEGVVGTLNYGYTF. The CDR3 coding sequence is TGCAGCGTTGAAGGGGTGGTCGGGACACTTAACTATGGCTACACCTTC.

This clone turned up a few times. V is TRBV27 and J is TRBJ2-1; 8 bases map to TRBD2. Unmatched junction bases numbered 8, after V lost 5 bases and J lost 5 bases. The CDR3 contains 15 residues. The germline gives CDR1 MNHEY, CDR2 SMNVEV (reference sequence). The CDR3 DNA is TGTGCCAGCAGTCCAACGGGACTAGGGAACAATGAGCAGTTCTTC. Amino acid sequence: CASSPTGLGNNEQFF.

Regarding this clone: At one boundary the junction diverges from the germline segment, which might be a read error. V usage is TRBV7-7 and J usage is TRBJ2-5; possible D gene TRBD2, 5 bases. There are 16 residues in the CDR3. Per the germline V gene, CDR1 is SSHAT and CDR2 is FNYEAQ (reference sequence). CDR3 region: CASSLARSDYQETQYF. CDR3 nucleotide sequence: TGTGCTAGCAGCTTAGCGAGATCCGATTATCAAGAGACCCAGTACTTC.

The chain employs TRBV18 and TRBJ2-1, with D unresolved. The CDR3 sequence is 17 residues long. CDR1 and CDR2 from the germline V gene are KGHSH and LQKENI. V lost 2 bases, J lost 3 bases, and 17 bases lay in between. CDR3 amino acids: CASSPDDEARLYNEQFF. The CDR3 DNA follows: TGTGCCAGCTCACCAGATGATGAGGCCCGACTCTACAATGAGCAGTTCTTC.